This T cell receptor beta chain originates from a study of blood T cell repertoires in COVID-19. After removal of 6 bases from V and 9 bases from J, the junction contained 4 bases not matched to a gene. Germline V lookup: CDR1 SNHLY, CDR2 FYNNEI. There are 12 residues in the CDR3. Participants came from 24 US areas, aged about 18 to 89 years. Recovered status applied to Cohort 3 donors who had two consecutive negative PCRs. It also applied to those with clearance or with symptom resolution. Authors' methods: By means of reference gene primer amplification, nucleated cell counts were estimated. The repertoire was sequenced with immunoSEQ multiplex PCR; TCRdb's copy has only in-frame clones and lacks some. That table gives V, J and clone size, and the DNA gave D and trimming. The repertoire holds under 200,000 clones, with around 91% as singletons.

The TCR originated in a woman younger than 35 who had recovered from COVID-19. V and J are TRBV2 and TRBJ1-1; 10 positions agree with TRBD1. Source material: PBMCs or T cells enriched from blood (not recorded which). The CDR3 DNA follows: TGTGCCAGCAGCTTGACAGGGGGCCAAGCTTTCTTT. Residues: CASSLTGGQAFF.